One sample yielded the 26 T cell receptor beta chains listed below, sequenced in a study of T cell repertoires in cytomegalovirus infection. Via MiXCR, TCRdb re-called the reads, giving one row per CDR3 protein. Here the sample spans roughly 570,000 distinct CDR3 sequences, 35% to 50% being singletons. Their antigen targets remain unknown. The specimen comprised cultured PBMCs, sampled from culture after CMV antigen stimulation. The receptors originated from a human donor in good health (CMV status not recorded). Some clones in this sample may be carry-over from other donors' samples.

This clonotype occurred a few times. The chain employs TRBV23-1 and TRBJ1-5, with 12 bases identical to TRBD1. TRBV23-1 is labeled an ORF, and its function is uncertain. Unmatched junction bases numbered 15, after V lost 4 bases and J lost 2 bases. This CDR3 region has 20 residues. For the CDR3, the DNA is TGCGCCAGCAGTCCTATCGACCGGGACAGGGGGCCCCAGGGCAATCAGCCCCAGCATTTT. Its protein is CASSPIDRDRGPQGNQPQHF.

This rearrangement joins TRBV12-3 or TRBV12-4 to TRBJ1-5; possible D gene TRBD1, 5 bases. CDR3 length equals 13 residues. V was trimmed by 3 bases and J by 6 bases, leaving 9 bases between them. The CDR3 region is CASSFGGFQPQHF. The CDR3 bases are TGTGCCAGCAGTTTTGGGGGGTTTCAGCCCCAGCATTTT.

The table lists this clonotype with a few counts. The chain recombines TRBV28 with TRBJ1-2; D possibly corresponds to TRBD1 (6 bases). V dropped 5 bases and J dropped 4 bases, with 11 bases sitting between them. Germline assignment: CDR1 MDHEN and CDR2 SYDVKM. The CDR3 has 13 amino acids. In DNA, the CDR3 is TGTGCCAGCAGTCCAGGGACACCCTATGGCTACACCTTC. Translating it yields CASSPGTPYGYTF.

CDR3: CATHAGLHMNTEAFF. Written as DNA, the CDR3 is TGTGCCACCCACGCAGGGCTCCACATGAACACTGAAGCTTTCTTT. The chain joins TRBV10-3 to TRBJ1-1; possible D gene TRBD1, 5 bases. The CDR3 loop spans 15 amino acids. The V end was cut by 10 bases, the J end by 0 bases, with 18 bases between. Germline V gene sequence: CDR1 ENHRY, CDR2 SYGVKD.

The genes are TRBV5-1 and TRBJ2-2, with 11 bases matching TRBD1. This CDR3 comprises 15 residues. The ends lost 4 bases at V and 4 bases at J; junction bases unmatched: 3. CDR1 SGHRS and CDR2 YFSETQ come from the germline V gene. In DNA form, the CDR3 reads TGCGCCAGCAGCACCGGACAGGGGGCCACCGGGGAGCTGTTTTTT. Protein product: CASSTGQGATGELFF.

The V gene is TRBV6-2 or TRBV6-3, the J gene TRBJ1-5; TRBD1 matches at 7 bases. J was trimmed by 6 bases and V by 0 bases; bases with no gene match: 14. CDR3 length: 18 amino acids. Looked up from germline, CDR1 is MNHEY and CDR2 is SVGEGT. CDR3 coding DNA: TGTGCCAGCAGTTACTCGAGATCAGGGGGAATTTATGGTCAGCCCCAGCATTTT. Encoded protein: CASSYSRSGGIYGQPQHF.

Note on this clonotype: One junction end does not reproduce the germline sequence, and a read error may be involved. V usage is TRBV7-9 and J usage is TRBJ2-7; D not certain. Germline CDR1 and CDR2: SEHNR and FQNEAQ (reference sequence). CDR3 length equals 15 residues. DNA for the CDR3: TGTGCCAGCAGCCCGACGGCGGAACGAATCTACGCGCAGTACTTC. This encodes CASSPTAERIYAQYF.

The rearrangement uses TRBV20-1 and TRBJ2-5; no firm D call. This CDR3 comprises 12 residues. The V and J ends lost 7 bases and 2 bases respectively, with 11 bases between them. Germline assignment: CDR1 DFQATT and CDR2 SNEGSKA (reference sequence). The CDR3 DNA sequence: TGCAGTGTTCGCGCTAATCAAGAGACCCAGTACTTC. Amino acid sequence: CSVRANQETQYF.

In this sample, this clonotype turned up a few times. The chain joins TRBV28 to TRBJ1-2, with D perhaps TRBD1 (5 bases). Germline V gene lookup returns CDR1 MDHEN and CDR2 SYDVKM. Deletions cut 3 bases from V and 8 bases from J, with 16 bases between. This CDR3 has 14 amino acids. The CDR3 coding sequence is TGTGCCAGCAGTTTCTCCAGGGTCTCTTTCGGCTACACCTTC. Residues: CASSFSRVSFGYTF.

This clonotype was seen a few times. The chain combines TRBV7-4 with TRBJ2-3, with TRBD1 identical over 10 bases. The CDR3 is made up of 13 amino acids. J was trimmed by 5 bases and V by 7 bases; bases with no gene match: 3. In germline, CDR1 is SGHVT, CDR2 SQSDAQ. The CDR3 region has the DNA TGTGCCAGCATGACAGGGGGCGTAGATACGCAGTATTTT. Translating gives CASMTGGVDTQYF.

V is TRBV7-2 and J is TRBJ2-3; 7 nucleotides match TRBD2. The CDR3 is 15 residues long. The germline V gene has CDR1 SGHTA and CDR2 FQGNSA. V lost 4 bases, J lost 11 bases, and 15 bases stayed unmatched. DNA for the CDR3: TGTGCCAGCAGCTCATTGGGGGGGGGGGGGGGGGGGCAGTATTTT. The encoded protein is CASSSLGGGGGGQYF.

The CDR3 coding sequence is TGTGCCAGCAGTTTACCTAGCGGGAGGACGTTCTTC. Translating it yields CASSLPSGRTFF. The V gene is TRBV27, the J gene TRBJ2-1; 11 bases line up with TRBD2. CDR1 is MNHEY and CDR2 is SMNVEV in the germline V gene (reference sequence). Trimming took 2 bases from V and 15 from J; bases not matched to a gene: 3. The CDR3 sequence is 12 residues long.

This clonotype was counted a few times. V gene TRBV7-9 combines with J gene TRBJ1-2; TRBD1 agrees at 9 bases. Germline CDR1 and CDR2: SEHNR and FQNEAQ (reference sequence). The CDR3 length is 16 residues. The V gene end was trimmed by 3 bases and the J gene end by 8 bases; junction bases not matched to a gene: 13. CDR3 residues: CASSFEGTGGNRGYTF. The DNA for the CDR3 is TGTGCCAGCAGCTTCGAAGGAACAGGGGGCAACCGGGGCTACACCTTC.

The rearrangement joins TRBV10-2 to TRBJ2-1, with 8 nucleotides matching TRBD2. CDR1 and CDR2 (germline): WSHSY, SAAADI. The CDR3 is made up of 16 amino acids. The J segment lost 1 base and the V segment lost 4 bases, leaving 6 bases of the junction unmatched. The CDR3 loop is CASSGLAGESYNEQFF. Written as DNA, the CDR3 is TGCGCCAGCAGTGGTCTAGCGGGTGAGTCCTACAATGAGCAGTTCTTC.

Remarks on this clonotype: An end of the junction differs from the germline gene, which may be a read error. DNA for the CDR3: TGTGCTAGCAGAACCAAAGGGGGGGGGGAGACCCAGTACTTC. Amino acid sequence: CASRTKGGGETQYF. The V and J genes are TRBV7-2 and TRBJ2-5; a possible D gene is TRBD2 (7 bases). The CDR3 loop spans 14 amino acids. Per the germline V gene, CDR1 is SGHTA and CDR2 is FQGNSA.

This clonotype was seen more than once but under ten times. CDR3 nucleotides: TGTGCCAGCAGTTCTGGACTCCGGGGGGGCTACGAGCAGTACTTC. As protein: CASSSGLRGGYEQYF. The gene calls are TRBV27 and TRBJ2-7; TRBD2 matches 8 bases. Germline CDR1 and CDR2: MNHEY and SMNVEV (reference sequence). After removal of 4 bases from V and 3 bases from J, the junction contained 8 bases not matched to a gene. CDR3 length: 15 residues.

This clonotype has ten or more counts. V is TRBV7-6 and J is TRBJ2-1; D remains unclear. Germline V gene lookup returns CDR1 SGHVS and CDR2 FNYEAQ. The V gene lost 3 bases and the J gene lost 9 bases, with 9 bases spanning the gap. This CDR3 is built from 12 residues. The CDR3 spells CASSFQFREQFF. The CDR3 coding sequence is TGTGCCAGCAGCTTTCAGTTCCGTGAGCAGTTCTTC. Drawing the rest from reference TRBV7-6 and TRBJ2-1, the complete variable domain is GAGVSQSPRYKVTKRGQDVALRCDPISGHVSLYWYRQALGQGPEFLTYFNYEAQQDKSGLPNDRFSAERPEGSISTLTIQRTEQRDSAMYRCASSFQFREQFFGPGTRLTVL.

V usage is TRBV2 and J usage is TRBJ2-7; D is unresolved. Germline V gene sequence: CDR1 SNHLY, CDR2 FYNNEI. With 9 bases removed from V and 5 bases from J, the gap between germline ends came to 23 bases. This CDR3 region has 15 residues. CDR3: CASGYGRLLVHEQYF. The DNA for the CDR3 is TGTGCCAGTGGTTACGGACGCCTGTTGGTCCACGAGCAGTACTTC.

V is TRBV5-6 and J is TRBJ2-3; 7 bases are a match to TRBD1. Germline trimming cut 1 base from V and 4 bases from J; bases unmatched to any gene: 9. The CDR3 totals 16 residues. Germline CDR1 is SGHDT and CDR2 is YYEEEE. CDR3 protein: CASSLSGRQGADTQYF. The CDR3 region has the DNA TGTGCCAGCAGCTTGTCCGGAAGGCAGGGGGCAGATACGCAGTATTTT.

CDR3 DNA sequence: TGTGCCAGTAGTATTGTTGGAGGAAAAGAGACCCAGTACTTC. It is translated as CASSIVGGKETQYF. The chain couples TRBV19 to TRBJ2-5; perhaps TRBD2 as D (5 bases). V gave up 3 bases and J gave up 3 bases, with 11 bases separating them. This CDR3 is 14 amino acids long. The germline V gene has CDR1 LNHDA and CDR2 SQIVND (reference sequence).

This clonotype was found a few times. The rearrangement joins TRBV7-8 to TRBJ1-3; D perhaps matches TRBD1 (6 bases). This CDR3 spans 16 amino acids. Trimming took 6 bases from V and 1 from J, leaving 16 bases between them. CDR1 and CDR2 (germline): SGHVS, FQNEAQ. CDR3 DNA: TGTGCCAGCAGTTCACAGGGTATCGGTTCTGGAAACACCATATATTTT. Residues: CASSSQGIGSGNTIYF.

This clonotype showed up many times. The chain recombines TRBV6-1 with TRBJ2-1; 7 bases map to TRBD1. Per germline, CDR1 MNHNS and CDR2 SASEGT. V was clipped by 2 bases and J by 9 bases; unmatched bases: 22. The CDR3 covers 19 residues. DNA for the CDR3: TGTGCCAGCAGTGAAAACGGATTCGCCGGGACAGTGAGGGGCGGTGAGCAGTTCTTC. Amino acid sequence: CASSENGFAGTVRGGEQFF.

The chain has TRBV7-2 and TRBJ2-1, with 9 bases lining up with TRBD2. This CDR3 contains 17 residues. Looked up from germline, CDR1 is SGHTA and CDR2 is FQGNSA. V lost 1 base to trimming and J lost 2 bases; unmatched junction nucleotides: 6. The chain's CDR3 is CASSLVGSGGPYNEQFF. The CDR3 DNA reads TGTGCCAGCAGCTTAGTGGGAAGCGGGGGGCCCTACAATGAGCAGTTCTTC.

The sample holds a few counts of this clonotype. This chain links TRBV6-2 or TRBV6-3 with TRBJ1-1; tentative D call: TRBD1 (5 bases). The CDR3 sequence is 16 residues long. CDR1 MNHEY and CDR2 SVGEGT come from the germline V gene. The V end lost 0 bases, the J end lost 3 bases, and 14 bases lay between the germline ends. This CDR3 is CASSYSKEGRDTEAFF. In nucleotides, the CDR3 is TGTGCCAGCAGTTACTCGAAGGAGGGGAGGGACACTGAAGCTTTCTTT.

The chain recombines TRBV12-5 with TRBJ2-5; the D gene is possibly TRBD2 (6 bases). The V and J ends lost 3 bases and 4 bases respectively, with 9 bases between them. The germline gives CDR1 LGHNT, CDR2 FRNRAP. This CDR3 contains 13 residues. This CDR3 is CASGFSGAETQYF. The DNA of the CDR3 is TGTGCTAGTGGTTTCTCGGGAGCAGAGACCCAGTACTTC.

This clonotype showed up just a few times. CDR3 sequence (DNA): TGTGCCAGCAGCCAAGCAAGTGGGGGGGGGACTGAAGCTTTCTTT. This codes for CASSQASGGGTEAFF. The chain is built from TRBV4-2 and TRBJ1-1; possibly TRBD1 for D (5 bases). CDR3 size: 15 residues. V lost 1 base and J lost 5, with 14 bases in between. Germline values: CDR1 LGHNA, CDR2 YNFKEQ.